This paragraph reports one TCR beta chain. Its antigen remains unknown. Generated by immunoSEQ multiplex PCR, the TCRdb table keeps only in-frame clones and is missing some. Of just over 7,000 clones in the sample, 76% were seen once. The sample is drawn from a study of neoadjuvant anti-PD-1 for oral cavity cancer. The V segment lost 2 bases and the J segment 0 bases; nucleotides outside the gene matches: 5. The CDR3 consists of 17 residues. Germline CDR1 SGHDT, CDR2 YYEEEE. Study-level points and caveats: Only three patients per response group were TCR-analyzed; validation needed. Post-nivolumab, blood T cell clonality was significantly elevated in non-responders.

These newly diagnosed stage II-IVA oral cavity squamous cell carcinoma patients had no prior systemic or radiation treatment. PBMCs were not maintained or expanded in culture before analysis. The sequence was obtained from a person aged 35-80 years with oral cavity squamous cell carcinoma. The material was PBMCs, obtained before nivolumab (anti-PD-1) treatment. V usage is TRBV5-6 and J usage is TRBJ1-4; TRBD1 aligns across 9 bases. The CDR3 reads CASSLRTGATTNEKLFF. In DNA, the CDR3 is TGTGCCAGCAGCTTACGGACAGGGGCTACAACTAATGAAAAACTGTTTTTT.